This passage covers 19 T cell receptor beta chains from one sample sequenced in a study of cytomegalovirus exposure and HLA in healthy donors. PCR employed 60 Vbeta and 13 Jbeta primers. The protocol was immunoSEQ multiplex PCR, while the TCRdb copy is restricted to in-frame clones and leaves out a portion. The table lists tens of thousands of clones, about 67% of them singletons. The sequenced sample consisted of PBMCs. The receptors come from a human donor in good health.

CDR3 coding DNA: TGTGCCAGCAGCTTAATCCCGGGACAGGGGACTGAAAAACTGTTTTTT. This encodes CASSLIPGQGTEKLFF. V and J are TRBV5-5 and TRBJ1-4, with 10 bases fitting TRBD1. CDR1 is SGHKS and CDR2 is YYEKEE in the germline V gene (reference sequence). The CDR3 runs to 16 residues. Germline trimming cut 2 bases from V and 7 bases from J; bases unmatched to any gene: 8.

V gene TRBV6-6 combines with J gene TRBJ2-7; 8 bases are shared with TRBD2. V gave up 5 bases and J gave up 0 bases; unmatched junction bases: 9. This CDR3 contains 16 residues. Germline V CDR1 and CDR2: MNHNY, SVGAGI (reference sequence). This CDR3 reads CASSHTSGGASYEQYF. The DNA for the CDR3 is TGTGCCAGCAGTCATACTAGCGGAGGGGCCTCCTACGAGCAGTACTTC.

The chain joins TRBV6-1 to TRBJ1-5, with a possible D match to TRBD1 (5 bases). V lost 1 base and J lost 8, with 12 bases in between. The CDR3 runs 14 residues. Germline V lookup: CDR1 MNHNS, CDR2 SASEGT. CDR3: CASSEGQGSEPQHF. Written as DNA, the CDR3 is TGTGCCAGCAGTGAAGGGCAGGGAAGTGAGCCCCAGCATTTT.

This chain uses TRBV10-3 with TRBJ2-2; 10 bases map to TRBD1. The V gene end was trimmed by 3 bases and the J gene end by 0 bases; junction bases not matched to a gene: 10. The length of the CDR3 is 19 residues. Germline V gene sequence: CDR1 ENHRY, CDR2 SYGVKD. In DNA form, the CDR3 reads TGTGCCATCAGTGAAGCTCGGGGACAGGGGTCTTCGAACACCGGGGAGCTGTTTTTT. Protein: CAISEARGQGSSNTGELFF.

About this clone: A much larger clone lies one base from this, so it may be a read error. This chain links TRBV5-1 with TRBJ1-1; D is possibly TRBD1 (6 bases). The CDR3 consists of 13 residues. Germline CDR1 SGHRS, CDR2 YFSETQ. With 4 bases removed from V and 1 base from J, the gap between germline ends came to 8 bases. The CDR3 region is CASSAQGNTEAFF. CDR3 sequence (DNA): TGCGCCAGCAGCGCACAGGGGAACACTGAAGCTTTCTTT.

The rearrangement joins TRBV7-9 to TRBJ2-6, with 8 nucleotides matching TRBD2. The trim removed 1 base at V and 2 bases at J, leaving 1 base unmatched. The germline V gene has CDR1 SEHNR and CDR2 FQNEAQ (reference sequence). CDR3 size: 16 residues. CDR3 loop: CASSLGSGTGANVLTF. Written as DNA, the CDR3 is TGTGCCAGCAGCTTAGGTAGCGGGACTGGGGCCAACGTCCTGACTTTC.

This chain joins TRBV7-8 and TRBJ1-1; 8 bases fit TRBD1. Germline assignment: CDR1 SGHVS and CDR2 FQNEAQ. After removal of 5 bases from V and 3 bases from J, the junction contained 14 bases not matched to a gene. The CDR3 is 17 residues long. The CDR3 DNA is TGTGCCAGCAGCCTTACGCCTTTGGACAGGGTCTACACTGAAGCTTTCTTT. It yields the protein CASSLTPLDRVYTEAFF.

The CDR3 DNA is TGTGCCAGCAGCTTTACAGGGGGCAAAGAGACCCAGTACTTC. This gives the protein CASSFTGGKETQYF. The chain carries TRBV7-6 and TRBJ2-5; 9 bases agree with TRBD1. In germline, CDR1 is SGHVS, CDR2 FNYEAQ. The CDR3 contains 14 residues. Trimming at V came to 3 bases and at J to 3 bases, leaving 2 bases not matched to a gene. The whole variable domain, remainder taken from reference TRBV7-6 and TRBJ2-5, is GAGVSQSPRYKVTKRGQDVALRCDPISGHVSLYWYRQALGQGPEFLTYFNYEAQQDKSGLPNDRFSAERPEGSISTLTIQRTEQRDSAMYRCASSFTGGKETQYFGPGTRLLVL.

The chain combines TRBV19 with TRBJ1-1; a possible D gene is TRBD1 (6 bases). CDR1 and CDR2 (germline): LNHDA, SQIVND (reference sequence). V was clipped by 2 bases and J by 6 bases, with 16 bases between them. This CDR3 has 15 amino acids. The CDR3 region is CASSIKGRGYPEAFF. As DNA, the CDR3 is TGTGCCAGTAGTATAAAAGGCAGGGGTTATCCTGAAGCTTTCTTT.

This clone was observed a handful of times. The rearrangement links TRBV4-2 to TRBJ1-2, with 8 bases matching TRBD1. CDR1 and CDR2 (germline): LGHNA, YNFKEQ. The ends lost 0 bases at V and 4 bases at J; junction bases unmatched: 4. This CDR3 has 15 residues. CDR3 nucleotide sequence: TGTGCCAGCAGCCAAGATACAGGGGGAAGCTATGGCTACACCTTC. Amino acids: CASSQDTGGSYGYTF.

The chain recombines TRBV11-2 with TRBJ2-1; possibly TRBD2 for D (6 bases). Germline lookup yields CDR1 SGHAT and CDR2 FQNNGV. V was clipped by 5 bases and J by 6 bases, with 8 bases between them. CDR3 length: 12 amino acids. As DNA, the CDR3 is TGTGCCAGCAGCGGGGGAGGCAATGAGCAGTTCTTC. Encoded protein: CASSGGGNEQFF.

The gene calls are TRBV5-1 and TRBJ1-1; TRBD1 might be the D (5 bases). This CDR3 is 14 amino acids long. Trimming removed 4 bases at V and 0 bases at J, with 10 bases between. Germline V gene sequence: CDR1 SGHRS, CDR2 YFSETQ. In DNA, the CDR3 is TGCGCCAGCAGCCCAGAGACAGTGAACACTGAAGCTTTCTTT. It is translated as CASSPETVNTEAFF.

The chain uses TRBV5-5 and TRBJ2-4, with D possibly TRBD2 on 6 matching bases. This CDR3 is 13 amino acids long. The germline CDR1 and CDR2 sequences are SGHKS and YYEKEE (reference sequence). The germline V and J ends were trimmed by 2 bases and 12 bases, with 15 bases remaining between them. The CDR3 nucleotides read TGTGCCAGCAGCTTATGGGGGGACGAAACTCAGTACTTC. This gives the protein CASSLWGDETQYF.

V and J are TRBV7-3 and TRBJ2-3, with TRBD2 matching 10 bases. Per germline, CDR1 SGHTA and CDR2 FQGTGA. This CDR3 has 14 residues. Trimming removed 2 bases from V and 6 bases from J; junction bases left unmatched: 2. The CDR3 DNA is TGTGCCAGCAGCTTAGGGACTAGCGCCGATACGCAGTATTTT. This sequence encodes CASSLGTSADTQYF.

The V call is TRBV5-1, the J call TRBJ2-7; 9 bases are shared with TRBD1. CDR1 SGHRS and CDR2 YFSETQ come from the germline V gene. The J segment lost 4 bases and the V segment lost 0 bases, leaving 5 bases of the junction unmatched. The CDR3 runs 15 residues. CDR3 amino acids: CASSLVGTGMYEQYF. The CDR3 region has the DNA TGCGCCAGCAGCTTGGTCGGGACAGGGATGTACGAGCAGTACTTC.

The chain employs TRBV28 and TRBJ1-5, with 8 bases lining up with TRBD1. CDR1 is MDHEN and CDR2 is SYDVKM in the germline V gene. There are 13 residues in the CDR3. The CDR3 sequence is CAAGQESYQPQHF. As DNA, the CDR3 is TGTGCAGCGGGACAGGAGTCTTATCAGCCCCAGCATTTT.

The chain has TRBV28 and TRBJ1-1, with no clear D. The CDR3 runs 14 residues. V was pared by 3 bases and J by 1 base, with 9 bases between. Germline V gives CDR1 MDHEN, CDR2 SYDVKM. CDR3 protein: CASSLAGQNTEAFF. CDR3 DNA: TGTGCCAGCAGTTTGGCAGGTCAGAACACTGAAGCTTTCTTT. Supplemented by reference TRBV28 and TRBJ1-1, the full variable domain reads DVKVTQSSRYLVKRTGEKVFLECVQDMDHENMFWYRQDPGLGLRLIYFSYDVKMKEKGDIPEGYSVSREKKERFSLILESASTNQTSMYLCASSLAGQNTEAFFGQGTRLTVV.

As DNA, the CDR3 is TGTGCCAGCAGCCAAGCCCCCTCGGGCGGGAGGGCCCTCAATGAGCAGTTCTTC. This sequence encodes CASSQAPSGGRALNEQFF. This chain links TRBV14 with TRBJ2-1; 9 bases align to TRBD2. V was pared by 1 base and J by 6 bases, with 13 bases of the junction left unmatched. The CDR3 sequence is 18 residues long. Germline V CDR1 and CDR2: SGHDN, FVKESK.

The J gene is TRBJ1-1, the V gene TRBV5-6; TRBD1 is a possible D gene (5 bases). V shed 2 bases and J shed 4 bases, with 12 bases lying between them. CDR1 and CDR2 from the germline V gene are SGHDT and YYEEEE. The CDR3 contains 14 residues. The CDR3 spells CASSFQGHGTEAFF. CDR3 coding DNA: TGTGCCAGCAGCTTCCAAGGACACGGCACTGAAGCTTTCTTT.